This T cell receptor (beta chain) derives from a study of graft-versus-host responses after intestinal transplantation (dated by TCRdb to about 2021). For the study in its entirety: The transplants that recipients received were multivisceral, liver-intestinal, or isolated intestinal. All recipients received anti-thymocyte globulin induction followed by maintenance tacrolimus and steroids for roughly three years. Graft-versus-host and host-versus-graft alloreactive T cell clones were tracked in the graft, circulation and bone marrow after intestinal transplantation using bulk TCR-beta CDR3 sequencing. To identify alloreactive clones, pre-transplant mixed lymphocyte reaction products were sequenced and compared with unstimulated pre-transplant donor and recipient T cells. A cohort of about two dozen intestinal transplant recipients, including one retransplant, was enrolled, and 3 patients lacking pretransplant specimens were excluded. Donor T cell macrochimerism was defined as a peak of at least 4% donor T cells among recipient peripheral blood mononuclear cells. Rather than going through the commercial service, samples from three later patients were sequenced in-house on an Illumina MiSeq and processed with MiXCR. Points the paper makes about the study in general: The conclusions were limited by the relatively low number and heterogeneity of the intestinal transplant patients. High GvH to HvG T cell clonal ratios were observed in the allografts of patients with donor T cell macrochimerism. GvH clones were found in recipient bone marrow, and some of the GvH clones appeared earlier in ileal mucosa or blood, which is consistent with an intestinal mucosal origin. Early after transplant, peak levels of circulating GvH clones were found to be associated with declines in HvG clones.

Intraepithelial and lamina propria lymphocytes were isolated from graft specimens using dithiothreitol, EDTA incubations and collagenase D digestion. Bulk TCR-beta sequencing was performed on serial intestinal graft biopsy specimens collected as late as 600 days after transplant. Libraries were prepared through the immunoSEQ multiplex PCR assay. Adaptive Biotechnologies carried out high-throughput TCR-beta CDR3 sequencing of genomic DNA for most patients. In the authors' own workflow: Adaptive's ImmunoSEQ software supplied the TCR sequencing data for 15 to 20 patients, while MiXCR and VDJtools were used to process three other patients. CDR3 nucleotide sequences shared between donor and recipient were removed because the origin of such sequences could not be assigned. Alloreactive clones required at least 2-fold expansion over unstimulated cells and minimum CFSE-low frequency of 0.002% (template counts) or 0.001% (read counts). A clone was considered mappable if detected in the sequenced pre-transplant spleen, lymph node, or MLR CFSE-low populations of the donor or recipient. Cumulative frequency of alloreactive clones was calculated as a percentage of all sequences weighted by copy number. TCRdb took this table from immuneACCESS and kept in-frame rearrangements with V and J called. Such tables lack part of the clones; where checked against another copy, unresolved V genes explain under half of the gap, and the rest is unexplained. Clone size and V and J calls were adopted from that table, with D and trimming inferred from the DNA. A total of approximately 7,000 clones appear in this sample, about 70% of them only once. Together, the top ten hold about 19% of the sample.

A note on this clone: Its cognate antigen has yet to be identified. The input lacks base qualities; no much larger clone sits a single base away.

Trimming takes 6 bases from V and 6 bases from J, and the germline ends sit 11 bases apart. The CDR3 runs 13 residues from the cysteine to the phenylalanine. Only the CDR3 portion is preserved as DNA: 39 bases, with reading frame beginning at the first base. CDR1 is given as ENHRY and CDR2 as SYGVKD, both from the germline V gene. The rearranged segments are TRBV10-3 and TRBJ1-4; too little of a D gene remains to name it. This specimen consisted of ileum tissue, obtained 230 to 240 days after intestinal transplantation. This TCR came from a human patient who received an intestinal transplant, so some T cells may come from the graft donor. The bases read TGTGCCATCAGAGCTCACCTCTATGAAAAACTGTTTTTT. This codes for CAIRAHLYEKLFF.